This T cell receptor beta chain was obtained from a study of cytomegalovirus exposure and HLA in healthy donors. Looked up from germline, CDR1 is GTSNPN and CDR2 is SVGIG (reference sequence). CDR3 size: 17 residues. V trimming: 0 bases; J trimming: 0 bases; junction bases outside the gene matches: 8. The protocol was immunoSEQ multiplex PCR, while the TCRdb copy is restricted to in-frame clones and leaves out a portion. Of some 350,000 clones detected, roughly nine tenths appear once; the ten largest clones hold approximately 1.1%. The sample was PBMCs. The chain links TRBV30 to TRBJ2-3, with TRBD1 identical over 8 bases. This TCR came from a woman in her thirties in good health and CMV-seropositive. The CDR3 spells CAWSVLDRGISTDTQYF. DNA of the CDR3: TGTGCCTGGAGTGTACTTGACAGGGGTATCAGCACAGATACGCAGTATTTT. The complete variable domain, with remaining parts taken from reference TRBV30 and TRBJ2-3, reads SQTIHQWPATLVQPVGSPLSLECTVEGTSNPNLYWYRQAAGRGLQLLFYSVGIGQISSEVPQNLSASRPQDRQFILSSKKLLLSDSGFYLCAWSVLDRGISTDTQYFGPGTRLTVL.